The 12 T cell receptor beta chains listed next were all sequenced from one sample in a study of cytomegalovirus exposure and HLA in healthy donors. It was with 60 Vbeta and 13 Jbeta primers that the PCR ran. Sequencing was performed with immunoSEQ multiplex PCR; in TCRdb, only in-frame clones are kept and a portion is missing. This sample has around 150,000 clones, with around 79% found just once. The sample taken for sequencing was PBMCs. These receptors were taken from a woman between 25 and 40 years old in good health and CMV-seronegative.

The chain joins TRBV21-1 to TRBJ1-6; the D call TRBD1 from the table was never checked on the DNA. TRBV21-1 is a pseudogene locus. The CDR3 extends over 17 amino acids. This CDR3 is CASSKGFPGQTNSPLHF. In DNA, the CDR3 is TGTGCCAGCAGCAAAGGGTTTCCGGGACAGACTAATTCACCCCTCCACTTT.

The chain carries TRBV5-4 and TRBJ2-1; 10 bases line up with TRBD2. Unmatched junction bases numbered 8, after V lost 5 bases and J lost 0 bases. CDR1 and CDR2 (germline): SGHNT, YYREEE (reference sequence). The CDR3 is 17 residues long. DNA of the CDR3: TGTGCCAGCAGTAGCGGGGGGCCCTCACCCTCCTACAATGAGCAGTTCTTC. Amino acid sequence: CASSSGGPSPSYNEQFF.

The genes are TRBV7-2 and TRBJ1-2; 7 nucleotides agree with TRBD1. The J segment lost 4 bases and the V segment lost 5 bases, leaving 10 bases of the junction unmatched. Germline loops: CDR1 SGHTA, CDR2 FQGNSA. The CDR3 is 15 amino acids. The CDR3 nucleotides read TGTGCCAGCAGCCAGGGGGGCCAGGGAGGCTATGGCTACACCTTC. Its translation: CASSQGGQGGYGYTF.

This clone showed up just once. This rearrangement joins TRBV5-1 to TRBJ1-2; D is perhaps TRBD1 (5 bases). V lost 0 bases and J lost 3, with 9 bases in between. The CDR3 contains 14 residues. Germline V gene sequence: CDR1 SGHRS, CDR2 YFSETQ. Here the CDR3 DNA reads TGCGCCAGCAGCTTGGCCGGGACTGACTATGGCTACACCTTC. Translating it yields CASSLAGTDYGYTF.

The chain links TRBV5-8 to TRBJ1-2, with 8 bases identical to TRBD1. Trimming at V came to 8 bases and at J to 3 bases, leaving 15 bases not matched to a gene. The CDR3 is 16 amino acids. The germline V gene encodes CDR1 SGHTS and CDR2 YDEGEE. The CDR3 region is CASSTGTGLSHYGYTF. The DNA for the CDR3 is TGTGCCAGTAGCACCGGGACAGGCCTCTCCCACTATGGCTACACCTTC.

This clone is a singleton in its sample. The V and J genes are TRBV7-2 and TRBJ1-1, with a possible D match to TRBD1 (6 bases). This CDR3 region has 16 residues. CDR1 and CDR2 from the germline V gene are SGHTA and FQGNSA. Trimming stripped 4 bases from V and 1 base from J, with 16 bases between. The CDR3 reads CASSSRPTGTNTEAFF. The CDR3 coding sequence is TGTGCCAGCAGCTCTCGGCCAACAGGGACGAACACTGAAGCTTTCTTT.

This clone was observed many times. This chain uses TRBV6-1 with TRBJ1-6; unclear D gene. The germline V and J ends were trimmed by 10 bases and 3 bases, with 13 bases remaining between them. The germline CDR1 and CDR2 sequences are MNHNS and SASEGT. The length of the CDR3 is 14 residues. The CDR3 sequence is CATSVLDYNSPLHF. CDR3 nucleotides: TGTGCCACTAGTGTACTGGACTATAATTCACCCCTCCACTTT.

The chain links TRBV2 to TRBJ2-1; no definite D call. Trimming took off 8 bases at V and 5 bases at J, with 13 bases between the two ends. CDR3 length: 13 amino acids. Germline V gene sequence: CDR1 SNHLY, CDR2 FYNNEI. In DNA form, the CDR3 reads TGTGCCAGCGGAAGATGGAGTAACAATGAGCAGTTCTTC. It encodes CASGRWSNNEQFF.

This rearrangement joins TRBV5-1 to TRBJ1-4; 12 positions match TRBD1. Germline V gene data show CDR1 as SGHRS and CDR2 as YFSETQ. With V trimmed by 3 bases and J by 8 bases, 8 bases remained unmatched. The length of the CDR3 is 16 residues. The CDR3 here is CASSSGTGGSGEKLFF. For the CDR3, the DNA is TGCGCCAGCAGCTCGGGGACAGGGGGCTCGGGGGAAAAACTGTTTTTT.

This chain links TRBV6-1 with TRBJ1-1; TRBD1 matches at 9 bases. J was trimmed by 1 base and V by 4 bases; bases with no gene match: 4. The germline V gene has CDR1 MNHNS and CDR2 SASEGT. The CDR3 runs 15 residues. Here the CDR3 reads CASSVRTGANTEAFF. The CDR3 DNA follows: TGTGCCAGCAGTGTTCGGACAGGGGCGAACACTGAAGCTTTCTTT.

This chain connects TRBV19 to TRBJ1-2; 10 nucleotides line up with TRBD1. The germline V gene has CDR1 LNHDA and CDR2 SQIVND (reference sequence). The CDR3 sequence is 14 residues long. J gave up 6 bases and V 3 bases, and 4 bases lay outside the gene matches. CDR3 nucleotides: TGTGCCAGTAGTATGGGGACAGGGGACGATGGCTACACCTTC. This codes for CASSMGTGDDGYTF.

This chain connects TRBV9 to TRBJ2-1, with D perhaps TRBD1 (5 bases). V was trimmed by 3 bases and J by 10 bases, leaving 17 bases between them. The CDR3 runs to 14 residues. Germline CDR1 and CDR2: SGDLS and YYNGEE. CDR3 in DNA: TGTGCCAGCAGCGGGGCCGTGTGGCAGGGCGAGCAGTTCTTC. Translated, it gives CASSGAVWQGEQFF.